These 20 T cell receptor beta chains share one sample of origin, sequenced in a study of T cell changes during pregnancy in multiple sclerosis. Here immunoSEQ multiplex PCR was the method, and the copy in TCRdb shows in-frame clones only, minus some. Among approximately 92,000 clones listed, 80% to 95% were seen once. Sequencing was performed on peripheral blood, taken in the first trimester of pregnancy. These receptors all stem from a female donor with multiple sclerosis, enrolled in a pregnancy study.

This chain uses TRBV6-1 with TRBJ2-7, with a tentative D call TRBD1 (6 bases). The V and J ends lost 3 bases and 2 bases respectively, with 17 bases between them. The germline V gene encodes CDR1 MNHNS and CDR2 SASEGT. This CDR3 region has 16 residues. In DNA, the CDR3 is TGTGCCAGCAGTGACCGAATTTTTCAGGGGCCCTACGAGCAGTACTTC. Protein: CASSDRIFQGPYEQYF.

The chain uses TRBV7-9 and TRBJ2-7, with 7 bases lining up with TRBD1. Unmatched junction bases numbered 4, after V lost 5 bases and J lost 6 bases. The CDR3 is 12 amino acids. Germline V gene sequence: CDR1 SEHNR, CDR2 FQNEAQ (reference sequence). CDR3 DNA sequence: TGTGCCAGCAGCCTATACAGGGGCGAGCAGTACTTC. Its protein product is CASSLYRGEQYF.

The rearrangement links TRBV4-1 to TRBJ2-7; TRBD1 matches 7 bases. Germline CDR1 reads MGHRA; CDR2 reads YSYEKL. Trimming at V came to 4 bases and at J to 4 bases, leaving 7 bases not matched to a gene. The CDR3 sequence is 14 residues long. The CDR3 nucleotides read TGCGCCAGCAGCCGAGAGGGACAGCCTTACGAGCAGTACTTC. Encoded protein: CASSREGQPYEQYF.

The V gene is TRBV27, the J gene TRBJ2-7; TRBD2 matches at 10 bases. Germline V gives CDR1 MNHEY, CDR2 SMNVEV (reference sequence). The CDR3 totals 14 residues. The J segment lost 6 bases and the V segment lost 5 bases, leaving 7 bases of the junction unmatched. CDR3 nucleotide sequence: TGTGCCAGCAGTAGGGCACTAGCGGGATCCGAGCAGTACTTC. This gives the protein CASSRALAGSEQYF.

This rearrangement joins TRBV28 to TRBJ2-3; tentative D call: TRBD2 (7 bases). Germline V gene data show CDR1 as MDHEN and CDR2 as SYDVKM. The CDR3 length is 14 residues. Trimming took 2 bases from V and 3 from J, leaving 9 bases between them. In DNA, the CDR3 is TGTGCCAGCAGTTTAGGGGGGGCTACAGATACGCAGTATTTT. Its translation is CASSLGGATDTQYF.

The V call is TRBV9, the J call TRBJ2-5; possibly TRBD1 for D (5 bases). Germline assignment: CDR1 SGDLS and CDR2 YYNGEE. Trimming pared 0 bases from V and 3 bases from J, leaving 15 bases between. The CDR3 runs to 16 residues. The CDR3 DNA reads TGTGCCAGCAGCGTAGATGGGGCAGGGTTGGAAGAGACCCAGTACTTC. It yields the protein CASSVDGAGLEETQYF.

The chain is built from TRBV29-1 and TRBJ1-2; 9 positions match TRBD1. This CDR3 has 15 amino acids. Trimming cost V 1 base and J 8 bases; bases outside gene matches: 11. Germline V gene lookup returns CDR1 SQVTM and CDR2 ANQGSEA. CDR3 residues: CSVEAPAGTGSGYTF. In nucleotides, the CDR3 is TGCAGCGTTGAAGCTCCGGCCGGGACAGGGTCGGGCTACACCTTC.

The chain links TRBV6-5 to TRBJ2-3; no definite D call. Germline V gene lookup returns CDR1 MNHEY and CDR2 SVGAGI. The CDR3 sequence is 13 residues long. Deletions cut 2 bases from V and 0 bases from J, with 3 bases between. CDR3 bases: TGTGCCAGCAGTTACCAGAGCACAGATACGCAGTATTTT. Protein sequence: CASSYQSTDTQYF.

This chain links TRBV21-1 with TRBJ1-2; the table's D call TRBD1 went unverified against the DNA. TRBV21-1 is termed a pseudogene. This CDR3 is 17 amino acids long. CDR3 residues: CASSKTRQGPSNYGYTF. The CDR3 coding sequence is TGTGCCAGCAGCAAAACCCGACAGGGGCCCTCAAACTATGGCTACACCTTC.

This clone was seen only once. The chain employs TRBV10-3 and TRBJ2-4; no definite D call. V gave up 2 bases and J gave up 0 bases, with 5 bases separating them. Germline V gene sequence: CDR1 ENHRY, CDR2 SYGVKD. The CDR3 has 14 residues. The CDR3 DNA reads as TGTGCCATCAGTGAGCCCCTAGCCAAAAACATTCAGTACTTC. Amino acids: CAISEPLAKNIQYF.

The genes are TRBV7-8 and TRBJ2-7, with a weak D call TRBD1 (5 bases). The germline CDR1 and CDR2 sequences are SGHVS and FQNEAQ. The germline V and J ends were trimmed by 5 bases and 0 bases, with 11 bases remaining between them. CDR3 length: 14 residues. CDR3 nucleotide sequence: TGTGCCAGCAGCATACTAAGGGGCTCCTACGAGCAGTACTTC. The encoded protein is CASSILRGSYEQYF.

The chain joins TRBV5-1 to TRBJ2-2; TRBD1 aligns across 8 bases. J was trimmed by 1 base and V by 0 bases; bases with no gene match: 5. The CDR3 has 17 amino acids. Looked up from germline, CDR1 is SGHRS and CDR2 is YFSETQ. CDR3 nucleotide sequence: TGCGCCAGCAGCTTGGCCGGGGACAGGCTGAACACCGGGGAGCTGTTTTTT. It specifies CASSLAGDRLNTGELFF.

The chain recombines TRBV5-1 with TRBJ2-1, with D tentatively TRBD2 (5 bases). CDR1 SGHRS and CDR2 YFSETQ come from the germline V gene. This CDR3 has 16 residues. Trimming left V 4 bases short and J 5 bases short, with 19 bases between. CDR3 protein: CASSLSPLERNNEQFF. CDR3 sequence (DNA): TGCGCCAGCAGCCTCTCCCCACTAGAGCGAAACAATGAGCAGTTCTTC.

The rearrangement links TRBV5-1 to TRBJ2-1, with TRBD1 matching 7 bases. Germline CDR1 is SGHRS and CDR2 is YFSETQ. Germline trimming cut 4 bases from V and 11 bases from J; bases unmatched to any gene: 9. This CDR3 spans 13 amino acids. The CDR3 DNA reads as TGCGCCAGCAGCCCCGAGGGACAGAATAAGCAGTTCTTC. The encoded protein is CASSPEGQNKQFF. The whole variable domain, remainder taken from reference TRBV5-1 and TRBJ2-1, is KAGVTQTPRYLIKTRGQQVTLSCSPISGHRSVSWYQQTPGQGLQFLFEYFSETQRNKGNFPGRFSGRQFSNSRSEMNVSTLELGDSALYLCASSPEGQNKQFFGPGTRLTVL.

This chain links TRBV25-1 with TRBJ2-7, with 12 positions matching TRBD2. The V gene's germline CDR1 is MGHDK and CDR2 SYGVNS. The CDR3 spans 17 residues. J lost 3 bases, V lost 3 bases, and 9 bases had no gene match. CDR3 coding DNA: TGTGCCAGCAGTGATTACCCGACTAGCGGGAGTATCTACGAGCAGTACTTC. Translation: CASSDYPTSGSIYEQYF.

The chain carries TRBV18 and TRBJ2-1; no reliable D call. Per germline, CDR1 KGHSH and CDR2 LQKENI. V lost 1 base and J lost 6, with 19 bases in between. The CDR3 runs 17 residues. CDR3 amino acids: CASSPRPDYSGFNEQFF. The CDR3 DNA follows: TGTGCCAGCTCACCACGTCCGGATTATTCAGGTTTCAATGAGCAGTTCTTC. Looking up the rest from reference TRBV18 and TRBJ2-1 gives the full variable domain: NAGVMQNPRHLVRRRGQEARLRCSPMKGHSHVYWYRQLPEEGLKFMVYLQKENIIDESGMPKERFSAEFPKEGPSILRIQQVVRGDSAAYFCASSPRPDYSGFNEQFFGPGTRLTVL.

This clone has just one count. The chain has TRBV27 and TRBJ2-7; 11 bases line up with TRBD2. V shed 2 bases and J 2 bases; nucleotides not matched to a gene: 2. The CDR3 is 15 amino acids. Germline V lookup: CDR1 MNHEY, CDR2 SMNVEV (reference sequence). The CDR3 here is CASSLGSGRAYEQYF. The CDR3 DNA sequence: TGTGCCAGCAGTTTAGGTAGCGGGAGGGCCTACGAGCAGTACTTC.

This clone was found once. This chain links TRBV7-3 with TRBJ2-2, with D hard to call. CDR3 length: 14 amino acids. V was pared by 4 bases and J by 5 bases, with 11 bases between. In germline, CDR1 is SGHTA, CDR2 FQGTGA. As DNA, the CDR3 is TGTGCCAGCAGCTCCCGGGTGGGTACCGGGGAGCTGTTTTTT. It translates to CASSSRVGTGELFF.

V and J are TRBV10-3 and TRBJ2-1, with 9 bases identical to TRBD2. V gave up 10 bases and J gave up 6 bases; unmatched junction bases: 7. The CDR3 runs to 13 residues. From germline, CDR1 is ENHRY and CDR2 SYGVKD. Here the CDR3 reads CATKREAGNEQFF. CDR3 nucleotide sequence: TGTGCCACAAAGCGGGAGGCAGGCAATGAGCAGTTCTTC.

This chain connects TRBV6-5 to TRBJ2-5; weak D call: TRBD1 (6 bases). This CDR3 comprises 14 residues. Deletions cut 2 bases from V and 2 bases from J, with 9 bases between. CDR1 and CDR2 from the germline V gene are MNHEY and SVGAGI. Here the CDR3 reads CASSYGTLQETQYF. The DNA for the CDR3 is TGTGCCAGCAGTTACGGGACACTGCAAGAGACCCAGTACTTC.